This TCR beta chain was captured in a study of CD8 T cells in Susac syndrome. Random hexamers primed reverse transcription of 0.5 to 1 ug RNA. TCRdb fed the immunoSEQ multiplex PCR reads into MiXCR, producing one record per CDR3 protein. The repertoire has 85,000 to 120,000 distinct CDR3 sequences, approximately 93% of them found once; the top ten carry around 0.41%. The CDR3 loop spans 15 amino acids. Deletions cut 2 bases from V and 2 bases from J, with 13 bases between. CDR1 and CDR2 (germline): SGHRS, YFSETQ. The sequence was collected from a human donor with Susac syndrome. This chain uses TRBV5-1 with TRBJ2-5; a possible D gene is TRBD1 (5 bases). Sequencing was performed on CD8+ T cells from PBMCs. This chain's CDR3 is CASSLSPSGQETQYF. The CDR3 DNA reads TGCGCCAGCAGCTTAAGTCCCTCAGGGCAAGAGACCCAGTACTTC.